The rows below give T cell receptor beta chains drawn from one sample of a study of graft-versus-host responses after intestinal transplantation. What these receptors recognize is not known. The data were produced by immunoSEQ multiplex PCR, yet TCRdb's version contains in-frame clones alone and is incomplete. This sample has 41,000 or so clones, with approximately 95% found just once. This sample comprised unstimulated CD8+ T cells sorted from spleen or lymph node cells, obtained before transplant. The receptors come from a human donor who was the organ donor for an intestinal transplant. The CDR3 runs from the conserved cysteine through the conserved F or W. A D gene is named only where the DNA matches it firmly. Rows may omit the clone size; those that give it use once, few, many or a size class.

v_gene	d_gene	len	abundance	j_gene	CDR3nt	CDR3aa
TRBV27	TRBD1	15	-	TRBJ1-2	TGTGCCAGCAGTTTATCGACAGGGGGCAGCGATGGCTACACCTTC	CASSLSTGGSDGYTF
TRBV20-1	-	11	-	TRBJ2-7	TGCAGTGCTAGAGTTGACTACGAGCAGTACTTC	CSARVDYEQYF
TRBV7-8	-	15	-	TRBJ2-1	TGTGCCAGCAGCTTCTTCGGACAGCTAGGGAATGAGCAGTTCTTC	CASSFFGQLGNEQFF
TRBV4-2	-	18	once	TRBJ1-2	TGTGCCAGCAGCCGCCACGGGACATTTGCGTTCTTAAACTATGGCTACACCTTC	CASSRHGTFAFLNYGYTF
TRBV5-3	-	15	once	TRBJ2-1	TGTGCCAGCAGCCCTTCGGCGGGGCCTAACAATGAGCAGTTCTTC	CASSPSAGPNNEQFF
TRBV5-1	TRBD1	14	-	TRBJ1-1	TGCGCCAGCAGCGGCACAGGGGTAAACACTGAAGCTTTCTTT	CASSGTGVNTEAFF
TRBV20-1	-	10	-	TRBJ2-3	TGCAGTGCTACCACAGATACGCAGTATTTT	CSATTDTQYF
TRBV15	TRBD2	17	-	TRBJ2-5	TGTGCCACCAGCAGAGATATAGCGGGGGCGCTCAGGGAGACCCAGTACTTC	CATSRDIAGALRETQYF
TRBV29-1	-	12	-	TRBJ2-1	TGCAGCCAACGAGGAGGGGGCAATGAGCAGTTCTTC	CSQRGGGNEQFF
TRBV30	-	23	-	TRBJ1-1	TGTGCCTGGAGCGTAACATATTGTCCAAGGACTCCCTGGAGGGGGTGTTGGAACACTGAAGCTTTCTTT	CAWSVTYCPRTPWRGCWNTEAFF
TRBV6-6	TRBD1	15	-	TRBJ2-7	TGTGCCAGCAGTTATGATTCGACAGGGGGCTACGAGCAGTACTTC	CASSYDSTGGYEQYF
TRBV29-1	-	16	-	TRBJ2-7	TGCAGCGTTGCCCCAGTTTTTGGGGAAATCCCCTACGAGCAGTACTTC	CSVAPVFGEIPYEQYF
TRBV9	-	15	-	TRBJ1-2	TGTGCCAGCAGCGTAGCGTTTCCGGGATTTGATGGCTACACCTTC	CASSVAFPGFDGYTF
TRBV7-7	-	14	-	TRBJ2-7	TGTGCTAGCAGCTTAATACAGAATTCCTACGAGCAGTACTTC	CASSLIQNSYEQYF
TRBV4-3	-	13	-	TRBJ2-7	TGCGCCAGCAGCCAGGGTTTGCCCTACGAGCAGTACTTC	CASSQGLPYEQYF
TRBV2	TRBD1	11	-	TRBJ1-1	TGTGCCAGACGACAGGGATTCCAAGCTTTCTTT	CARRQGFQAFF
TRBV15	-	15	-	TRBJ2-7	TGTGCCACCAGCAGAGATCAGGGGCGCTCCTACGAGCAGTACTTC	CATSRDQGRSYEQYF
TRBV6-6	-	14	once	TRBJ1-6	TGTGCCAGCAGTCGGGGAGGGGGGGATTCACCCCTCCACTTT	CASSRGGGDSPLHF
TRBV4-1	-	14	-	TRBJ1-5	TGCGCCAGCAGTCCGGGACCGCCTAATCAGCCCCAGCATTTT	CASSPGPPNQPQHF
TRBV11-2	-	14	once	TRBJ1-2	TGTGCCAGCAGCTTAGGGGGTACTAGTGATGGCTACACCTTC	CASSLGGTSDGYTF
TRBV27	-	12	-	TRBJ2-4	TGTGCCAGCAGCCCGTCTGGGGACATTCAGTACTTC	CASSPSGDIQYF
TRBV5-6	TRBD1	14	-	TRBJ2-2	TGTGCCAGCAGCTTTGGACAGGGTGGCGGGGAGCTGTTTTTT	CASSFGQGGGELFF
TRBV19	-	11	-	TRBJ2-7	TGTGCCAGTAGTCACAACTACGAGCAGTACTTC	CASSHNYEQYF
TRBV5-6	-	14	-	TRBJ1-5	TGTGCCAGCAGCTTCGGCGGCTTTGGTCAGCCCCAGCATTTT	CASSFGGFGQPQHF
TRBV18	-	12	-	TRBJ2-7	TGTGCCAGCTCAAACAGGGCCCTCGAGCAGTACTTC	CASSNRALEQYF
TRBV7-9	TRBD2	15	-	TRBJ2-5	TGTGCCAGCAGCCAGGGAGCGGGGCAAAAAGAGACCCAGTACTTC	CASSQGAGQKETQYF
TRBV7-8	-	18	-	TRBJ1-3	TGTGCCAGCAGCTTAGCGAGGTTTGGACGAAGGCCTGGAAACACCATATATTTT	CASSLARFGRRPGNTIYF
TRBV5-1	-	12	-	TRBJ2-7	TGCGCCAGCAGAGGTCCCTCCTACGAGCAGTACTTC	CASRGPSYEQYF
TRBV7-8	-	15	-	TRBJ2-1	TGTGCCAGCAGCGTACTGACAGTTTCCTACAATGAGCAGTTCTTC	CASSVLTVSYNEQFF
TRBV25-1	-	16	-	TRBJ2-1	TGTGCCAGCAGTCCCCCGGGGGCGGGGGCGTACAATGAGCAGTTCTTC	CASSPPGAGAYNEQFF
TRBV6-5	TRBD1	16	-	TRBJ2-7	TGTGCCAGCAGTTACGATCAGGGGGCCCTCTCCTACGAGCAGTACTTC	CASSYDQGALSYEQYF
TRBV2	-	14	-	TRBJ2-4	TGTGCCAGCATTGCGGACAGTTACAAAAACATTCAGTACTTC	CASIADSYKNIQYF
TRBV2	-	12	-	TRBJ1-3	TGTGCCACCCCTGGTTTGGGAAACACCATATATTTT	CATPGLGNTIYF
TRBV4-3	-	14	-	TRBJ1-1	TGCGCCAGCAGCCAAGAGACGGCGAACACTGAAGCTTTCTTT	CASSQETANTEAFF
TRBV27	TRBD1	13	-	TRBJ2-7	TGTGCCAGCAGTGAGGGACAGGCCTACGAGCAGTACTTC	CASSEGQAYEQYF
TRBV4-2	-	12	-	TRBJ2-1	TGTGCCAGCAGCCAAGACTACAATGAGCAGTTCTTC	CASSQDYNEQFF
TRBV5-4	-	13	-	TRBJ1-5	TGTGCCAGCAGCTTGGGTCAGGGCCAGCCCCAGCATTTT	CASSLGQGQPQHF
TRBV5-1	TRBD1	15	-	TRBJ1-2	TGCGCCAGCAGCTCAAGACAGGGTGGAGTTGGCGGCTACACCTTC	CASSSRQGGVGGYTF
TRBV5-4	TRBD2	14	-	TRBJ2-7	TGTGCCAGCAGCTTGACTAGCGGCTCCTACGAGCAGTACTTC	CASSLTSGSYEQYF
TRBV4-1	-	16	once	TRBJ1-2	TGCGCCAGCAGGACAGAAGACGGGGGCCCCTTTGATGGCTACACCTTC	CASRTEDGGPFDGYTF